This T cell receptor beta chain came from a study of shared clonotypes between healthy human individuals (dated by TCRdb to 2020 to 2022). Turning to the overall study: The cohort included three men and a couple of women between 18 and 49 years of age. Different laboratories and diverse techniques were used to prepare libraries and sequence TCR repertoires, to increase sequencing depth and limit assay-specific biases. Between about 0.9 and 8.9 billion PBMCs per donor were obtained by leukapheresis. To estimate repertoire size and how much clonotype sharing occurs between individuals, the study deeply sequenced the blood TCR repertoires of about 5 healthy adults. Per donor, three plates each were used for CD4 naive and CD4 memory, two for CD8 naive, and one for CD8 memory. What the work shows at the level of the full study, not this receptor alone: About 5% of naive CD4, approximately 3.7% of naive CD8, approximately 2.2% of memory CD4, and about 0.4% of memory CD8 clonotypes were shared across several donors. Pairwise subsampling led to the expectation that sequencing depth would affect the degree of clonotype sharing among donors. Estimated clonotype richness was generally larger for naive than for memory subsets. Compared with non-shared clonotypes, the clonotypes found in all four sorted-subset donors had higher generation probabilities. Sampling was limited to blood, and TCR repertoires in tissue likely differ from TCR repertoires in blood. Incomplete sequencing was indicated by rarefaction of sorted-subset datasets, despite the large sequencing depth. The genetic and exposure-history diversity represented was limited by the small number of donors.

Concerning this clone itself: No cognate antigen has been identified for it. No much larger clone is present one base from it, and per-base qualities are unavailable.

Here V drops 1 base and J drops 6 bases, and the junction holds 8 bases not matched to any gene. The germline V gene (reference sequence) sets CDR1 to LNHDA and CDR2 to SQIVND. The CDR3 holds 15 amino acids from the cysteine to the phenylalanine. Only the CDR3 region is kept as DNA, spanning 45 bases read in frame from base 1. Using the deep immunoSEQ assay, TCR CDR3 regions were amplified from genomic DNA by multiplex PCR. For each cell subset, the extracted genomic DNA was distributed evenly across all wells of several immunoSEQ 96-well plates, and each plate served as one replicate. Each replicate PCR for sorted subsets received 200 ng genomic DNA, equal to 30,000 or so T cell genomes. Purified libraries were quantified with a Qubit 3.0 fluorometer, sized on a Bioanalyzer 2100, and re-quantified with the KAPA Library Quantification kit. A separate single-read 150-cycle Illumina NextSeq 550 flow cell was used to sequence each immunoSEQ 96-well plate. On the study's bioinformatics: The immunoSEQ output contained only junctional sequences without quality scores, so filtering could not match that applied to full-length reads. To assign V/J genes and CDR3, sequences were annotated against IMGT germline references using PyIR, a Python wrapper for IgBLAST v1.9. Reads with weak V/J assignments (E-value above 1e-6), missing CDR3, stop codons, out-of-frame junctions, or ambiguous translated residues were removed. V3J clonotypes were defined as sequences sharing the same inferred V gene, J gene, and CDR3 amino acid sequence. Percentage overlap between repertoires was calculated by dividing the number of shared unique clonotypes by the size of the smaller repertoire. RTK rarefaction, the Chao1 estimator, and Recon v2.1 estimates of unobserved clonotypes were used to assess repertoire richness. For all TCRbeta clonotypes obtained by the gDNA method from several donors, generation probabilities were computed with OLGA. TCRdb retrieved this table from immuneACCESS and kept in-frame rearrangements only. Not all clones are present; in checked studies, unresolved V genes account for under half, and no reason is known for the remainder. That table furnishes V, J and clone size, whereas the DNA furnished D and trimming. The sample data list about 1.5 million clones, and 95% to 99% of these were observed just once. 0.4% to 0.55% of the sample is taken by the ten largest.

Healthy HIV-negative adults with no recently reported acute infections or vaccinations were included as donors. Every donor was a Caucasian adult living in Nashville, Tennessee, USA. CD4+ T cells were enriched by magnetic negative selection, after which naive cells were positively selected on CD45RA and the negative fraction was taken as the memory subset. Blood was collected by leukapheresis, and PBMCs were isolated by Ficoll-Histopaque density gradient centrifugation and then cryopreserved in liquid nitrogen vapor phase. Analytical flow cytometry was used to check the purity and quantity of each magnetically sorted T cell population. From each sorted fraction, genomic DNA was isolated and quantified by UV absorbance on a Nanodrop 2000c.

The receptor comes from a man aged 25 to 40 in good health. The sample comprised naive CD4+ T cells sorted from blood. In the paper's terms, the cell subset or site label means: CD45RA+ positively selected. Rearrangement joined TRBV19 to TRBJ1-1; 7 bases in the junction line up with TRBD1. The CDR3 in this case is CASSIGNRGLSEAFF. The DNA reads TGTGCCAGTAGTATAGGCAACAGGGGTTTGTCTGAAGCTTTCTTT.